Shown below are 25 T cell receptor beta chains from a single sample sequenced in a study of radiotherapy plus CTLA-4 blockade in lung cancer. Assay used: immunoSEQ multiplex PCR; TCRdb lists only in-frame clones, some missing. The sample contains 62,000 or so clones, approximately 79% of which appear only once. Sequencing was performed on peripheral blood, taken from a patient treated with radiotherapy plus ipilimumab. The receptors stem from a human donor with non-small cell lung cancer who had a complete response to radiotherapy plus ipilimumab.

The genes are TRBV7-2 and TRBJ1-2; perhaps TRBD1 as D (5 bases). V was shortened by 4 bases and J by 4 bases, with 7 bases between the two germline ends. The CDR3 is 12 amino acids. Germline-derived CDR1 and CDR2 are SGHTA and FQGNSA. The CDR3 spells CASSWDLYGYTF. The CDR3 DNA is TGTGCCAGCAGCTGGGACCTCTATGGCTACACCTTC. Based on the CDR3 plus reference TRBV7-2 and TRBJ1-2, the full variable domain is GAGVSQSPSNKVTEKGKDVELRCDPISGHTALYWYRQSLGQGLEFLIYFQGNSAPDKSGLPSDRFSAERTGGSVSTLTIQRTQQEDSAVYLCASSWDLYGYTFGSGTRLTVV.

The V gene is TRBV9, the J gene TRBJ2-3; 11 nucleotides match TRBD1. CDR3 length equals 17 residues. CDR1 and CDR2 (germline): SGDLS, YYNGEE. V was pared by 1 base and J by 1 base, with 5 bases of the junction left unmatched. CDR3 in DNA: TGTGCCAGCAGCGTATCCCCGGGACAGGGGGGCACAGATACGCAGTATTTT. Translating gives CASSVSPGQGGTDTQYF.

J is TRBJ1-1 and V is TRBV7-9; 9 nucleotides match TRBD1. The CDR3 is 18 amino acids. V was clipped by 5 bases and J by 1 base; unmatched bases: 14. Germline CDR1 reads SEHNR; CDR2 reads FQNEAQ (reference sequence). The CDR3 DNA is TGTGCCAGCAGCGGTTACCCGGGACAGGGCTCCCGGAACACTGAAGCTTTCTTT. Its protein is CASSGYPGQGSRNTEAFF. Supplemented by reference TRBV7-9 and TRBJ1-1, the full variable domain reads DTGVSQNPRHKITKRGQNVTFRCDPISEHNRLYWYRQTLGQGPEFLTYFQNEAQLEKSRLLSDRFSAERPKGSFSTLEIQRTEQGDSAMYLCASSGYPGQGSRNTEAFFGQGTRLTVV.

The chain employs TRBV5-8 and TRBJ1-2; TRBD1 agrees at 7 bases. Germline lookup yields CDR1 SGHTS and CDR2 YDEGEE. This CDR3 has 17 amino acids. J gave up 1 base and V 0 bases, and 9 bases lay outside the gene matches. The CDR3, as DNA: TGTGCCAGCAGCTTGGTCGGGACAGCGAGTCTTAACTATGGCTACACCTTC. Amino acid sequence: CASSLVGTASLNYGYTF. Combining the CDR3 with reference TRBV5-8 and TRBJ1-2 gives the whole variable domain EAGVTQSPTHLIKTRGQQATLRCSPISGHTSVYWYQQALGLGLQFLLWYDEGEERNRGNFPPRFSGRQFPNYSSELNVNALELEDSALYLCASSLVGTASLNYGYTFGSGTRLTVV.

The V call is TRBV5-6, the J call TRBJ2-1; no clear D gene. Looked up from germline, CDR1 is SGHDT and CDR2 is YYEEEE. The CDR3 sequence is 12 residues long. Trimming left V 2 bases short and J 8 bases short, with 8 bases between. The DNA of the CDR3 is TGTGCCAGCAGCTTCCTCGGCGATGAGCAGTTCTTC. Translating it yields CASSFLGDEQFF. The whole variable domain, filled in from reference TRBV5-6 and TRBJ2-1, reads DAGVTQSPTHLIKTRGQQVTLRCSPKSGHDTVSWYQQALGQGPQFIFQYYEEEERQRGNFPDRFSGHQFPNYSSELNVNALLLGDSALYLCASSFLGDEQFFGPGTRLTVL.

The rearrangement links TRBV11-2 to TRBJ2-7; unclear D gene. The CDR3 loop spans 14 amino acids. Trimming took off 1 base at V and 2 bases at J, with 9 bases between the two ends. Germline V CDR1 and CDR2: SGHAT, FQNNGV. The CDR3 DNA sequence: TGTGCCAGCAGCTTAGCTAGGATGGCCTACGAGCAGTACTTC. Translated, it gives CASSLARMAYEQYF. Drawing the rest from reference TRBV11-2 and TRBJ2-7, the complete variable domain is EAGVAQSPRYKIIEKRQSVAFWCNPISGHATLYWYQQILGQGPKLLIQFQNNGVVDDSQLPKDRFSAERLKGVDSTLKIQPAKLEDSAVYLCASSLARMAYEQYFGPGTRLTVT.

The V gene is TRBV7-2, the J gene TRBJ2-6, with TRBD1 as a possible D gene (5 bases). The V gene's germline CDR1 is SGHTA and CDR2 FQGNSA. With 7 bases removed from V and 4 bases from J, the gap between germline ends came to 14 bases. The CDR3 is made up of 15 amino acids. The CDR3 spells CASTLQASGANVLTF. The CDR3 bases are TGTGCCAGCACCCTACAGGCTTCCGGGGCCAACGTCCTGACTTTC.

The rearrangement links TRBV6-6 to TRBJ2-1; a possible D gene is TRBD1 (6 bases). V was trimmed by 0 bases and J by 9 bases, leaving 18 bases between them. This CDR3 comprises 16 residues. CDR1 and CDR2 from the germline V gene are MNHNY and SVGAGI (reference sequence). The DNA for the CDR3 is TGTGCCAGCAGTTACTCGGGGCAGGGGCGAGACGGTGAGCAGTTCTTC. As protein: CASSYSGQGRDGEQFF.

The V gene is TRBV6-5, the J gene TRBJ1-5; D perhaps matches TRBD1 (6 bases). CDR1 is MNHEY, CDR2 SVGAGI, per germline. The V gene lost 6 bases and the J gene lost 6 bases, with 18 bases spanning the gap. The CDR3 runs to 15 residues. The CDR3, as DNA: TGTGCCAGCAGCGCCGGGACAAAACAAAGTCAGCCCCAGCATTTT. It encodes CASSAGTKQSQPQHF.

The chain employs TRBV6-6 and TRBJ2-3; TRBD1 aligns across 7 bases. V gave up 2 bases and J gave up 1 base; unmatched junction bases: 3. CDR1 is MNHNY, CDR2 SVGAGI, per germline (reference sequence). The CDR3 runs to 15 residues. Here the CDR3 reads CASSYPQGGTDTQYF. Written as DNA, the CDR3 is TGTGCCAGCAGTTACCCGCAGGGGGGCACAGATACGCAGTATTTT.

V gene TRBV29-1 combines with J gene TRBJ1-1; unclear D gene. The CDR3 runs to 18 residues. Looked up from germline, CDR1 is SQVTM and CDR2 is ANQGSEA. Trimming took off 6 bases at V and 4 bases at J, with 30 bases between the two ends. The CDR3 protein is CSVECGEDPEIDSTEAFF. The CDR3 nucleotides read TGCAGCGTAGAATGCGGGGAAGACCCTGAAATAGATTCCACTGAAGCTTTCTTT.

This rearrangement joins TRBV5-1 to TRBJ1-1, with 12 bases fitting TRBD1. Germline trimming cut 6 bases from V and 5 bases from J; bases unmatched to any gene: 8. This CDR3 contains 15 residues. The germline V gene has CDR1 SGHRS and CDR2 YFSETQ. CDR3 region: CASNSRDRGQTEAFF. The CDR3 DNA is TGCGCCAGCAACTCCCGGGACAGGGGGCAAACTGAAGCTTTCTTT. The variable domain in full, with the rest retrieved from reference TRBV5-1 and TRBJ1-1, is KAGVTQTPRYLIKTRGQQVTLSCSPISGHRSVSWYQQTPGQGLQFLFEYFSETQRNKGNFPGRFSGRQFSNSRSEMNVSTLELGDSALYLCASNSRDRGQTEAFFGQGTRLTVV.

The J gene is TRBJ1-2, the V gene TRBV19; 7 bases agree with TRBD1. CDR1 LNHDA and CDR2 SQIVND come from the germline V gene (reference sequence). CDR3 length equals 13 residues. V dropped 7 bases and J dropped 7; count of bases not matched to a gene: 9. CDR3 sequence reads: CASIGDRVFGYTF. The CDR3 DNA reads as TGTGCCAGTATCGGCGACAGGGTCTTTGGCTACACCTTC.

The J gene is TRBJ1-1, the V gene TRBV6-5, with TRBD1 as a possible D gene (6 bases). Germline assignment: CDR1 MNHEY and CDR2 SVGAGI. The CDR3 contains 14 residues. The V and J ends lost 2 bases and 7 bases respectively, with 14 bases between them. The CDR3 spells CASSYRTDRYEAFF. The DNA for the CDR3 is TGTGCCAGCAGTTACCGAACCGACAGGTATGAAGCTTTCTTT.

The chain employs TRBV5-5 and TRBJ2-2; D may match TRBD1 or TRBD2 (5 bases each). The CDR3 is 14 amino acids. The V end was cut by 5 bases, the J end by 6 bases, with 14 bases between. Germline V CDR1 and CDR2: SGHKS, YYEKEE (reference sequence). The CDR3 DNA follows: TGTGCCAGCAGATCCCTCGGGGCCGCCGGGGAGCTGTTTTTT. It is translated as CASRSLGAAGELFF.

The CDR3 spells CASSLNRAGETQYF. The CDR3 nucleotides read TGTGCCAGCAGCTTAAACAGGGCGGGAGAGACCCAGTACTTC. The rearrangement joins TRBV11-2 to TRBJ2-5, with TRBD1 as a possible D gene (6 bases). This CDR3 spans 14 amino acids. Germline loops: CDR1 SGHAT, CDR2 FQNNGV. Trimming left V 2 bases short and J 4 bases short, with 11 bases between.

The chain recombines TRBV10-3 with TRBJ2-5, with TRBD1 identical over 7 bases. The CDR3 runs to 12 residues. Germline V CDR1 and CDR2: ENHRY, SYGVKD. The junction had 3 bases not matched to a gene; V was cut back by 10 bases and J by 1 base. The CDR3 sequence is CATGDSQETQYF. The CDR3 DNA reads as TGTGCCACTGGGGACAGCCAAGAGACCCAGTACTTC.

The gene calls are TRBV19 and TRBJ1-2; D gene unclear. Trimming removed 2 bases at V and 2 bases at J, with 6 bases between. Germline lookup yields CDR1 LNHDA and CDR2 SQIVND (reference sequence). CDR3 length: 13 amino acids. CDR3 nucleotides: TGTGCCAGTAGTATAAGGGAGAACTATGGCTACACCTTC. This codes for CASSIRENYGYTF.

This chain uses TRBV25-1 with TRBJ1-2; the match to TRBD1 covers 10 bases. Germline CDR1 and CDR2: MGHDK and SYGVNS. V was pared by 4 bases and J by 6 bases, with 8 bases of the junction left unmatched. The CDR3 length is 15 residues. The CDR3 protein is CASSAHPGQGNGYTF. The CDR3 bases are TGTGCCAGCAGTGCTCACCCGGGACAGGGGAATGGCTACACCTTC.

The chain is built from TRBV11-2 and TRBJ2-7, with 10 bases that match TRBD1. Germline V gives CDR1 SGHAT, CDR2 FQNNGV. The CDR3 runs to 17 residues. Trimming cost V 5 bases and J 1 base; bases outside gene matches: 11. The CDR3 DNA is TGTGCCAGCAGCCGCTTGACAGGGGGCATGAGTTCCTACGAGCAGTACTTC. Its protein is CASSRLTGGMSSYEQYF.

The DNA for the CDR3 is TGTGCCAGCACCTTTAGGGGACCTCGATACAATGAGCAGTTCTTC. Translated: CASTFRGPRYNEQFF. V is TRBV6-5 and J is TRBJ2-1; either TRBD1 or TRBD2 may fit D (5 bases each). The ends were cut back, 7 bases at V and 4 bases at J, with 17 bases in the middle. Germline-derived CDR1 and CDR2 are MNHEY and SVGAGI. The CDR3 is 15 amino acids.

V and J are TRBV9 and TRBJ1-3; D is uncertain. This CDR3 has 13 amino acids. Germline loops: CDR1 SGDLS, CDR2 YYNGEE. V was shortened by 0 bases and J by 3 bases, with 4 bases between the two germline ends. The chain's CDR3 is CASSVEGGNTIYF. In DNA form, the CDR3 reads TGTGCCAGCAGCGTAGAGGGTGGAAACACCATATATTTT.

This chain joins TRBV14 and TRBJ1-2, with D hard to call. V was clipped by 0 bases and J by 8 bases, with 10 bases between them. The CDR3 contains 13 residues. The V gene's germline CDR1 is SGHDN and CDR2 FVKESK. The DNA for the CDR3 is TGTGCCAGCAGCCAAGATAGACTTTACGGCTACACCTTC. It translates to CASSQDRLYGYTF.

V is TRBV6-5 and J is TRBJ1-1; possible D gene TRBD1, 5 bases. Trimming shortened V by 0 bases and J by 14 bases, and 13 bases separated the two germline ends. CDR1 is MNHEY and CDR2 is SVGAGI in the germline V gene. The CDR3 has 12 residues. Here the CDR3 reads CASSYSEDKKFF. The DNA for the CDR3 is TGTGCCAGCAGTTACTCGGAGGACAAAAAATTCTTT.

The chain couples TRBV21-1 to TRBJ2-1; the table's D call TRBD2 went unverified against the DNA. TRBV21-1 is deemed a pseudogene. The length of the CDR3 is 15 residues. The CDR3 sequence: CASSKIPCSYNEQFF. In DNA form, the CDR3 reads TGTGCCAGCAGCAAAATCCCCTGCTCCTACAATGAGCAGTTCTTC.